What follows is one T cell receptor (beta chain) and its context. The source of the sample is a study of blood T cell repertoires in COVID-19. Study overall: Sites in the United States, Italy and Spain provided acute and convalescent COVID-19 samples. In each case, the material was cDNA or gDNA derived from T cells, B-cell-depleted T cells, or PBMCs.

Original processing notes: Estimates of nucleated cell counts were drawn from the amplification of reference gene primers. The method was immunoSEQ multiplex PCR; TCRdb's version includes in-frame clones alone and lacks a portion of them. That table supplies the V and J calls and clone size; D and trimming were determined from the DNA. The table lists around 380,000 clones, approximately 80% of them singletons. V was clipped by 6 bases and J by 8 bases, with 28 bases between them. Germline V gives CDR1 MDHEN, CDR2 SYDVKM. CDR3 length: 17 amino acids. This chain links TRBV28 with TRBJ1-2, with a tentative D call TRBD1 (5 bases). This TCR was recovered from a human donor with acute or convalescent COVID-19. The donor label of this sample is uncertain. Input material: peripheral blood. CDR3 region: CASRSAVSGGTSSGYTF. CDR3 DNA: TGTGCCAGCAGGTCGGCTGTCAGTGGGGGGACCAGCTCAGGCTACACCTTC.